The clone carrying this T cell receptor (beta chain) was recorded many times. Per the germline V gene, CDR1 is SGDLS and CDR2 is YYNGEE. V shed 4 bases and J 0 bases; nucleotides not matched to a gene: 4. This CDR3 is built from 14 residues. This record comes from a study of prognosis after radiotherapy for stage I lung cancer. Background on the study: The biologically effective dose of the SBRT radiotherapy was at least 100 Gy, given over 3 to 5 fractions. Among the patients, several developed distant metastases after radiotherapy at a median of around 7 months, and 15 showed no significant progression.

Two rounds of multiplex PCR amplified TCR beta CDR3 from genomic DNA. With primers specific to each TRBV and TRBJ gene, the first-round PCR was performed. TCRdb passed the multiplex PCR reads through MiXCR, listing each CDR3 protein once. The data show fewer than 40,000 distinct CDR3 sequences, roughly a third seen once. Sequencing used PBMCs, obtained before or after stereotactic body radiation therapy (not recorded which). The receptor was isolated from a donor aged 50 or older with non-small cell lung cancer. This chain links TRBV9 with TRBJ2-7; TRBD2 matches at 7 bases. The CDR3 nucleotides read TGTGCCAGCAGCCCGGGGAGGGTCTCCTACGAGCAGTACTTC. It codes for CASSPGRVSYEQYF.